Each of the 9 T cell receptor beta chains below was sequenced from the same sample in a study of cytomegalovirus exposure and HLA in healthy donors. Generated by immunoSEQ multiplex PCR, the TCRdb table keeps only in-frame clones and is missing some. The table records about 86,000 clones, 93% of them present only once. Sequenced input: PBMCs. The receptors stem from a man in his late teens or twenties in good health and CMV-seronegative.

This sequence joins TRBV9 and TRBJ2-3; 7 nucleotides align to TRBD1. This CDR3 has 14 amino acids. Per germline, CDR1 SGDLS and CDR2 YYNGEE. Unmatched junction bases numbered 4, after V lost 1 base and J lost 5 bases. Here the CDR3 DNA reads TGTGCCAGCAGCGTAATAGGGGGCAAAGATACGCAGTATTTT. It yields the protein CASSVIGGKDTQYF.

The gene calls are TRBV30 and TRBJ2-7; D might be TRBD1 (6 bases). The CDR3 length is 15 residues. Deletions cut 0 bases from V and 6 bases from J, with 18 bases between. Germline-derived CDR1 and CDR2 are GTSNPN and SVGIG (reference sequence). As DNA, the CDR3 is TGTGCCTGGAGTGTACAGGGTTTTAGAAGGGCCGAGCAGTACTTC. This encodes CAWSVQGFRRAEQYF.

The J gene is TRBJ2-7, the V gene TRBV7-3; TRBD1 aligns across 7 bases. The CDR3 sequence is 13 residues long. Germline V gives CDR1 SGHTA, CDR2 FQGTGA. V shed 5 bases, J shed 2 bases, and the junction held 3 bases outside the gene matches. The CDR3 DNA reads TGTGCCAGCAGCCTTGACAGGGCCTACGAGCAGTACTTC. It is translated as CASSLDRAYEQYF. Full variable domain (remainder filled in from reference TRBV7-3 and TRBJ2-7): GAGVSQTPSNKVTEKGKYVELRCDPISGHTALYWYRQSLGQGPEFLIYFQGTGAADDSGLPNDRFFAVRPEGSVSTLKIQRTERGDSAVYLCASSLDRAYEQYFGPGTRLTVT.

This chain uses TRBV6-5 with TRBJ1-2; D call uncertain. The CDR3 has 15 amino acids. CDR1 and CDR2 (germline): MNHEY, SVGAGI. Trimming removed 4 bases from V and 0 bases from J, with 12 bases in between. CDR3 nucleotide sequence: TGTGCCAGCAGTTTTCGGGGAGTAGCTAACTATGGCTACACCTTC. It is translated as CASSFRGVANYGYTF.

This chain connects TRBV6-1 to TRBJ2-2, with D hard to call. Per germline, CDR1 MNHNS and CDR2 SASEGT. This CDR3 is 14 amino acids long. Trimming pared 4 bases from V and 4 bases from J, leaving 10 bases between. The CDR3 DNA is TGTGCCAGCAGTGCGACTCACGGCACCGGGGAGCTGTTTTTT. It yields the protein CASSATHGTGELFF.

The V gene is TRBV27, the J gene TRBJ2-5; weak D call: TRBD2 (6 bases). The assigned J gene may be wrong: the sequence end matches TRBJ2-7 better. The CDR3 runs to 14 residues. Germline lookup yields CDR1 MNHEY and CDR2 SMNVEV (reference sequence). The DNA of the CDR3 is TGTGCCAGCAGTTTTACAGCGGAGGGCTACGAGCAGTACTTC. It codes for CASSFTAEGYEQYF.

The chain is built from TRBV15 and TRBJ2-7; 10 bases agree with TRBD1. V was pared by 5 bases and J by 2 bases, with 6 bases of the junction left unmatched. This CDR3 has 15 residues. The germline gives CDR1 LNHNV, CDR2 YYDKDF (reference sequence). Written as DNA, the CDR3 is TGTGCCACCAGCCTCGGACAGGGGGAGACCTACGAGCAGTACTTC. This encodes CATSLGQGETYEQYF.

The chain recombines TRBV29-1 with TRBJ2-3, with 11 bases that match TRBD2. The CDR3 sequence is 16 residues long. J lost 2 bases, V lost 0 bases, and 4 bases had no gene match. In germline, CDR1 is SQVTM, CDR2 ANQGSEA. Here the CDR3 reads CSVEDRLAGTTDTQYF. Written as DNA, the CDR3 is TGCAGCGTTGAAGACCGACTAGCGGGGACCACAGATACGCAGTATTTT.

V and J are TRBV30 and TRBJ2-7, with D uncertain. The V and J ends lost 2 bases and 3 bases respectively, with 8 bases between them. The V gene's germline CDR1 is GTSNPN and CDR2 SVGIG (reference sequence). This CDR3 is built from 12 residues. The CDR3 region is CAWSLTYYEQYF. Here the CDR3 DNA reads TGTGCCTGGAGTTTGACATACTACGAGCAGTACTTC.